Below, 32 T cell receptor beta chains from the same sample are listed, as sequenced in a study of regulatory T cells in long-lasting Graves disease. Arm-PCR of CDR3 regions with iRepertoire HTBI primers generated TCR beta libraries. TCRdb re-derived calls from the multiplex PCR reads in MiXCR, one entry per CDR3 protein. The table lists about 460,000 distinct CDR3 sequences, 20% to 25% of them singletons. Described time point: persistent/refractory GD, antithyroid drugs over 5 years with positive TRAb. RNA extracted from PBMCs served as the sequencing template. The sample here was peripheral blood mononuclear cells (PBMCs), taken when the disease was refractory, from a patient treated with antithyroid drugs. The receptors stem from a female donor with Graves disease.

This clonotype showed up many times. The genes are TRBV7-9 and TRBJ2-7; tentative D call: TRBD2 (6 bases). CDR1 and CDR2 (germline): SEHNR, FQNEAQ (reference sequence). The CDR3 runs to 15 residues. Trimming left V 7 bases short and J 3 bases short, with 19 bases between. CDR3 nucleotide sequence: TGTGCCAGCACCGGGGGAGGAGAGGCCGGCTACGAGCAGTACTTC. Translated: CASTGGGEAGYEQYF.

V gene TRBV6-2 or TRBV6-3 combines with J gene TRBJ2-1; D is perhaps TRBD1 (6 bases). Trimming took off 5 bases at V and 12 bases at J, with 11 bases between the two ends. This CDR3 is built from 11 residues. Germline lookup yields CDR1 MNHEY and CDR2 SVGEGT. The CDR3 nucleotides are TGTGCCAGCAGTCGACAGGAGGTGCAGTTCTTC. Amino acids: CASSRQEVQFF.

This chain joins TRBV29-1 and TRBJ2-7; D might be TRBD2 (6 bases). Germline CDR1 reads SQVTM; CDR2 reads ANQGSEA. CDR3 length equals 12 residues. Trimming took off 7 bases at V and 3 bases at J, with 13 bases between the two ends. Here the CDR3 DNA reads TGCAGCGCTCAGGAGGGAGACTACGAGCAGTACTTC. It translates to CSAQEGDYEQYF.

This clonotype was detected only once. The V and J genes are TRBV28 and TRBJ2-2; possible D gene TRBD2, 5 bases. The CDR3 sequence is 16 residues long. V was shortened by 3 bases and J by 3 bases, with 14 bases between the two germline ends. CDR1 MDHEN and CDR2 SYDVKM come from the germline V gene. The CDR3, as DNA: TGTGCCAGCAGTTTTCTAGGAGGTGCGGACACCGGGGAGCTGTTTTTT. Protein product: CASSFLGGADTGELFF.

This clonotype occurred a few times. This chain uses TRBV30 with TRBJ1-1; D is perhaps TRBD1 (5 bases). V was shortened by 4 bases and J by 5 bases, with 20 bases between the two germline ends. There are 15 residues in the CDR3. Germline assignment: CDR1 GTSNPN and CDR2 SVGIG (reference sequence). Here the CDR3 DNA reads TGTGCCTGGATTCCAACGGGGACTGCCGTTACTGAAGCTTTCTTT. It is translated as CAWIPTGTAVTEAFF.

V gene TRBV7-8 combines with J gene TRBJ2-7; perhaps D is TRBD1 or TRBD2 (5 bases each). Germline CDR1 reads SGHVS; CDR2 reads FQNEAQ. This CDR3 has 14 amino acids. The V gene lost 11 bases and the J gene lost 0 bases, with 17 bases spanning the gap. As DNA, the CDR3 is TGTGCCTCCATCCCCGGGGCGAGCTCCTACGAGCAGTACTTC. Its translation: CASIPGASSYEQYF.

For the CDR3, the DNA is TGTGCCAGTATCCGGGACCCCTTGGCTTATAGCAATCAGCCCCAGCATTTT. Its translation: CASIRDPLAYSNQPQHF. The chain recombines TRBV19 with TRBJ1-5; possible D gene TRBD1, 5 bases. V was shortened by 7 bases and J by 0 bases, with 19 bases between the two germline ends. There are 17 residues in the CDR3. Per the germline V gene, CDR1 is LNHDA and CDR2 is SQIVND (reference sequence).

There are a few counts of this clonotype. The chain is built from TRBV11-2 and TRBJ1-5; 8 nucleotides align to TRBD1. The CDR3 runs to 17 residues. Germline-derived CDR1 and CDR2 are SGHAT and FQNNGV. V shed 6 bases, J shed 3 bases, and the junction held 13 bases outside the gene matches. This chain's CDR3 is CASSSDREGGFNQPQHF. In nucleotides, the CDR3 is TGTGCCAGCAGTTCGGACAGGGAAGGGGGTTTCAATCAGCCCCAGCATTTT.

This clonotype was recorded many times. V usage is TRBV28 and J usage is TRBJ1-2; TRBD1 might be the D (5 bases). Trimming stripped 6 bases from V and 4 bases from J, with 24 bases between. The CDR3 loop spans 17 amino acids. From germline, CDR1 is MDHEN and CDR2 SYDVKM. For the CDR3, the DNA is TGTGCCAGCAGCCTTAGGGACCACGGTGGAACTTCCTATGGCTACACCTTC. Residues: CASSLRDHGGTSYGYTF.

This clonotype has more than one count but fewer than ten. The rearrangement uses TRBV20-1 and TRBJ2-7, with D unclear. V was cut by 0 bases and J by 0 bases, with 6 bases left in between. Looked up from germline, CDR1 is DFQATT and CDR2 is SNEGSKA (reference sequence). The CDR3 is 13 amino acids. CDR3 residues: CSARDTGSYEQYF. CDR3 nucleotide sequence: TGCAGTGCTAGAGATACCGGCTCCTACGAGCAGTACTTC.

There are many counts of this clonotype. The chain combines TRBV11-3 with TRBJ1-1, with 7 bases aligning to TRBD1. This CDR3 is built from 14 residues. Germline CDR1 reads SGHNT; CDR2 reads YENEEA. The V segment lost 3 bases and the J segment 3 bases; nucleotides outside the gene matches: 4. This CDR3 is CASSFGQAYTEAFF. The CDR3, as DNA: TGTGCCAGCAGCTTCGGACAGGCCTACACTGAAGCTTTCTTT.

This clonotype was detected many times. This sequence joins TRBV27 and TRBJ2-7; D is undetermined. Germline values: CDR1 MNHEY, CDR2 SMNVEV (reference sequence). The V and J ends lost 7 bases and 1 base respectively, with 11 bases between them. The CDR3 has 13 amino acids. The CDR3 sequence: CASTPVGSYEQYF. In DNA, the CDR3 is TGTGCCAGCACCCCGGTCGGTTCCTACGAGCAGTACTTC.

This clonotype was counted many times. V usage is TRBV29-1 and J usage is TRBJ2-7, with 9 nucleotides matching TRBD2. CDR1 is SQVTM, CDR2 ANQGSEA, per germline. CDR3 length: 14 amino acids. V lost 6 bases to trimming and J lost 3 bases; unmatched junction nucleotides: 9. In DNA, the CDR3 is TGCAGCGTCGACGCCGGGACTAGCAACTACGAGCAGTACTTC. Translating it yields CSVDAGTSNYEQYF.

This clonotype occurred many times. The chain recombines TRBV28 with TRBJ2-7; no clear D. V was trimmed by 5 bases and J by 3 bases, leaving 17 bases between them. The CDR3 sequence is 15 residues long. The V gene's germline CDR1 is MDHEN and CDR2 SYDVKM. CDR3: CASSPLQITDYEQYF. DNA for the CDR3: TGTGCCAGCAGTCCCCTTCAGATCACTGACTACGAGCAGTACTTC.

This clonotype was seen at least ten times. The chain combines TRBV12-3 or TRBV12-4 with TRBJ2-2; D gene ambiguous. V was trimmed by 1 base and J by 3 bases, leaving 6 bases between them. The CDR3 has 14 residues. The CDR3 sequence is CASSLGPYTGELFF. The CDR3 region has the DNA TGTGCCAGCAGTTTAGGGCCATACACCGGGGAGCTGTTTTTT.

This rearrangement joins TRBV20-1 to TRBJ2-3; the D is unclear. Germline lookup yields CDR1 DFQATT and CDR2 SNEGSKA (reference sequence). The CDR3 has 17 residues. V was clipped by 0 bases and J by 0 bases, with 16 bases between them. CDR3 DNA: TGCAGTGCTAGAGAACGCTTCCGCAGTTCTAGCACAGATACGCAGTATTTT. This gives the protein CSARERFRSSSTDTQYF.

V usage is TRBV5-6 and J usage is TRBJ1-6; TRBD1 might be the D (5 bases). The CDR3 has 14 amino acids. Germline V gene data show CDR1 as SGHDT and CDR2 as YYEEEE. The V end lost 4 bases, the J end lost 9 bases, and 14 bases lay between the germline ends. CDR3 loop: CASSEYDRGSPLHF. CDR3 in DNA: TGTGCCAGCAGCGAATACGACAGAGGTTCACCCCTCCACTTT.

The rearrangement links TRBV5-4 to TRBJ2-4; D call uncertain. Trimming pared 2 bases from V and 1 base from J, leaving 7 bases between. The CDR3 is 14 residues long. Germline-derived CDR1 and CDR2 are SGHNT and YYREEE (reference sequence). The CDR3 DNA reads as TGTGCCAGCAGCTTTTGGGATGCCAAAAACATTCAGTACTTC. Its protein product is CASSFWDAKNIQYF. Using reference TRBV5-4 and TRBJ2-4 for the parts outside the CDR3, the full variable domain is ETGVTQSPTHLIKTRGQQVTLRCSSQSGHNTVSWYQQALGQGPQFIFQYYREEENGRGNFPPRFSGLQFPNYSSELNVNALELDDSALYLCASSFWDAKNIQYFGAGTRLSVL.

There are a few counts of this clonotype. This chain links TRBV10-3 with TRBJ2-3; the D is unclear. The ends were cut back, 6 bases at V and 1 base at J, with 11 bases in the middle. This CDR3 region has 14 residues. Germline V gene lookup returns CDR1 ENHRY and CDR2 SYGVKD. The CDR3 bases are TGTGCCATCAGCCCTGGGGTCGGCACAGATACGCAGTATTTT. Residues: CAISPGVGTDTQYF.

The table lists this clonotype with many counts. The chain has TRBV6-2 or TRBV6-3 and TRBJ1-6; possible D gene TRBD1, 5 bases. Germline CDR1 and CDR2: MNHEY and SVGEGT. The V gene lost 2 bases and the J gene lost 8 bases, with 10 bases spanning the gap. The CDR3 runs 14 residues. The CDR3: CASSYIEGDSPLHF. The CDR3 DNA follows: TGTGCCAGCAGTTACATTGAAGGGGATTCACCCCTCCACTTT.

V and J are TRBV6-1 and TRBJ1-1; a possible D gene is TRBD1 (5 bases). CDR3 size: 15 residues. From germline, CDR1 is MNHNS and CDR2 SASEGT. The germline V and J ends were trimmed by 4 bases and 0 bases, with 12 bases remaining between them. The DNA for the CDR3 is TGTGCCAGCAGTGTAGGACAAGCTATGAACACTGAAGCTTTCTTT. Translating it yields CASSVGQAMNTEAFF.

This clonotype came up many times. The rearrangement uses TRBV10-3 and TRBJ1-6; 7 nucleotides align to TRBD1. The germline V gene encodes CDR1 ENHRY and CDR2 SYGVKD. The CDR3 runs 15 residues. With 4 bases clipped from V and 5 bases from J, the junction kept 5 bases outside the gene matches. CDR3 region: CAISVGQGDNSPLHF. The DNA of the CDR3 is TGTGCCATCAGTGTTGGGCAGGGGGATAATTCACCCCTCCACTTT.

The chain recombines TRBV14 with TRBJ2-7, with D hard to call. V lost 1 base and J lost 3, with 16 bases in between. CDR1 is SGHDN, CDR2 FVKESK, per germline. This CDR3 has 16 amino acids. In DNA, the CDR3 is TGTGCCAGCAGCCAAGGAGAGACTCCGAAGTTCTACGAGCAGTACTTC. Its translation is CASSQGETPKFYEQYF.

The chain recombines TRBV20-1 with TRBJ1-5, with D maybe TRBD1 (5 bases). The V gene's germline CDR1 is DFQATT and CDR2 SNEGSKA (reference sequence). V was trimmed by 6 bases and J by 5 bases, leaving 14 bases between them. The length of the CDR3 is 13 residues. The CDR3 DNA is TGCAGTGCCGAGCAGACGGGGGATCAGCCCCAGCATTTT. This gives the protein CSAEQTGDQPQHF.

This clonotype was seen repeatedly, ten times or more. The rearrangement uses TRBV2 and TRBJ1-2; the D gene is possibly TRBD1 (5 bases). The CDR3 covers 17 residues. Germline-derived CDR1 and CDR2 are SNHLY and FYNNEI. With 3 bases removed from V and 1 base from J, the gap between germline ends came to 18 bases. CDR3 region: CASSEAYGQGGNYGYTF. CDR3 DNA sequence: TGTGCCAGCAGTGAGGCTTACGGCCAGGGAGGTAACTATGGCTACACCTTC.

The rearrangement joins TRBV3-1 to TRBJ1-4, with D unresolved. From germline, CDR1 is LGHDT and CDR2 YNNKEL (reference sequence). Trimming took 1 base from V and 1 from J, leaving 13 bases between them. The CDR3 has 17 residues. The CDR3 DNA follows: TGTGCCAGCAGCCAAGGCCGGCAGGTGATAACTAATGAAAAACTGTTTTTT. Its translation is CASSQGRQVITNEKLFF.

This clonotype was picked up a small number of times. The chain links TRBV19 to TRBJ1-1; no reliable D call. CDR3 length: 13 amino acids. Germline V gives CDR1 LNHDA, CDR2 SQIVND (reference sequence). Between the trimmed V and J ends, which lost 2 bases and 4 bases, there was a span of 8 bases. The CDR3 protein is CASSIRGGTEAFF. The CDR3 DNA is TGTGCCAGTAGTATACGGGGAGGCACTGAAGCTTTCTTT.

This clonotype was recorded at least ten times. V gene TRBV20-1 combines with J gene TRBJ2-4, with D possibly being TRBD1 or TRBD2 (5 bases each). Per the germline V gene, CDR1 is DFQATT and CDR2 is SNEGSKA (reference sequence). Trimming took off 0 bases at V and 6 bases at J, with 12 bases between the two ends. This CDR3 has 14 residues. The chain's CDR3 is CSARDGGRTNIQYF. DNA of the CDR3: TGCAGTGCTAGAGATGGGGGTAGGACAAACATTCAGTACTTC.

This clonotype appeared a single time. The CDR3 DNA sequence: TGTGCCAGCAGTTCCCTAGCGGGAAGCTCCTACAATGAGCAGTTCTTC. It specifies CASSSLAGSSYNEQFF. The chain employs TRBV12-3 or TRBV12-4 and TRBJ2-1; 9 bases align to TRBD2. Trimming removed 4 bases from V and 0 bases from J; junction bases left unmatched: 4. The CDR3 is made up of 16 amino acids.

This clonotype showed up many times. The V and J genes are TRBV7-3 and TRBJ2-7, with 7 bases identical to TRBD1. This CDR3 spans 15 amino acids. Germline V gives CDR1 SGHTA, CDR2 FQGTGA. Losses at the gene ends were 5 bases for V and 0 bases for J; bases not matched to a gene: 7. CDR3 loop: CASSLYRGASYEQYF. The CDR3 DNA reads TGTGCCAGCAGCCTATACAGGGGAGCCTCCTACGAGCAGTACTTC.

This clonotype was seen a handful of times. The genes are TRBV5-1 and TRBJ2-2; D might be TRBD1 or TRBD2, each matching 5 bases. V was pared by 0 bases and J by 5 bases, with 8 bases between. The CDR3 runs to 14 residues. The V gene's germline CDR1 is SGHRS and CDR2 YFSETQ. The CDR3 sequence: CASSLAEGTGELFF. CDR3 DNA: TGCGCCAGCAGCTTGGCCGAGGGGACCGGGGAGCTGTTTTTT. The full variable domain, rest sourced from reference TRBV5-1 and TRBJ2-2, is KAGVTQTPRYLIKTRGQQVTLSCSPISGHRSVSWYQQTPGQGLQFLFEYFSETQRNKGNFPGRFSGRQFSNSRSEMNVSTLELGDSALYLCASSLAEGTGELFFGEGSRLTVL.

The chain has TRBV30 and TRBJ2-7; 8 nucleotides agree with TRBD1. Germline V lookup: CDR1 GTSNPN, CDR2 SVGIG (reference sequence). Unmatched junction bases numbered 11, after V lost 3 bases and J lost 7 bases. The CDR3 loop spans 14 amino acids. The CDR3 region is CAWSRQGASIEQYF. CDR3 bases: TGTGCCTGGAGCCGGCAGGGGGCTTCTATAGAGCAGTACTTC.